This TCR beta chain was identified during a study of blood T cell repertoires in COVID-19. Study information: PBMCs, B-cell-depleted T cells, or T cells were the source of the cDNA or gDNA that made up the material.

Participant ages covered about 18 to 89 years across approximately 25 US areas. Authors' processing steps: How many nucleated cells were present was estimated from reference gene primer amplification. Method: immunoSEQ multiplex PCR; TCRdb's copy keeps in-frame clones and lacks some. That table gives V, J and clone size, and the DNA gave D and trimming. Seen here are around 250,000 clones, about 80% observed once, and the top ten hold 3.4%. Material for sequencing was PBMCs or T cells enriched from blood (not recorded which). The clonotype was recovered from a man aged 45-60 years who had recovered from COVID-19.

CDR3 region: CASSQDSRLAGTGYSDTQYF. For the CDR3, the DNA is TGTGCCAGCAGCCAAGATTCCCGACTAGCGGGTACTGGATATTCAGATACGCAGTATTTT. This chain uses TRBV4-2 with TRBJ2-3; TRBD2 aligns across 10 bases. The CDR3 totals 20 residues. Trimming took 0 bases from V and 4 from J; bases not matched to a gene: 16. Germline V lookup: CDR1 LGHNA, CDR2 YNFKEQ.